This TCR beta chain was documented in a study of T cell responses to AZD1222 COVID-19 vaccine. Findings and caveats of the study: Donors were chiefly white British, with a greater number of females, and clonal diversity was perhaps underestimated. Seropositive status at baseline applied to only a handful of AZD1222 recipients.

Assay: immunoSEQ multiplex PCR; the TCRdb copy retains only in-frame clones and omits some. Altogether 120,000 or so clones are present, around nine tenths being singletons, with the ten largest covering around 10%. This clone was found once. The target antigen is unknown. This receptor was identified in an adult in good health. The sequences come from peripheral blood, collected on day 0 of MenACWY control vaccination.

The CDR3 DNA sequence: TGCGCCAGCAAACAGGGGAGCTCCTACAATGAGCAGTTCTTC. It encodes CASKQGSSYNEQFF. V is TRBV5-1 and J is TRBJ2-1; 7 nucleotides align to TRBD1. The CDR3 loop spans 14 amino acids. Per the germline V gene, CDR1 is SGHRS and CDR2 is YFSETQ. The V and J ends lost 6 bases and 0 bases, in that order; junction bases with no gene match: 3.